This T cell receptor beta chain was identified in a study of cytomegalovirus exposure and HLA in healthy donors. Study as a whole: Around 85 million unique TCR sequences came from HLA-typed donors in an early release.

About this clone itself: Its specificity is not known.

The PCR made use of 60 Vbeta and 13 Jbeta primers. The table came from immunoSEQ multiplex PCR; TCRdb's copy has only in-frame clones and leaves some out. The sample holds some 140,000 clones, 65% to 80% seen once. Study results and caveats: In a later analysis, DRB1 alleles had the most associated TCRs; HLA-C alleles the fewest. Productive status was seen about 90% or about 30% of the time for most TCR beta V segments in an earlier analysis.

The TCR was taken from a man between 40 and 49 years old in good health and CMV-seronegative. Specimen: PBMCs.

This CDR3 is CASTRMSGTGANVLTF. CDR3 DNA: TGTGCCAGTACCCGGATGTCAGGGACTGGGGCCAACGTCCTGACTTTC. The chain employs TRBV19 and TRBJ2-6, with D possibly being TRBD1 (5 bases). The CDR3 covers 16 residues. The germline gives CDR1 LNHDA, CDR2 SQIVND (reference sequence). The V end lost 7 bases, the J end lost 2 bases, and 15 bases lay between the germline ends. Full variable domain (missing parts from reference TRBV19 and TRBJ2-6): DGGITQSPKYLFRKEGQNVTLSCEQNLNHDAMYWYRQDPGQGLRLIYYSQIVNDFQKGDIAEGYSVSREKKESFPLTVTSAQKNPTAFYLCASTRMSGTGANVLTFGAGSRLTVL.